Listed here are 21 T cell receptor beta chains from one sample, sequenced in a study of blood T cell repertoires in COVID-19. Using immunoSEQ multiplex PCR, the repertoire was profiled, and TCRdb retains in-frame clones only, with some absent. The sample yields some 150,000 clones, more than 65% seen once. Material for sequencing was peripheral blood. Source of these receptors: a woman aged 45-65 years with acute or convalescent COVID-19.

This clone was found once. This chain uses TRBV19 with TRBJ1-4, with a tentative D call TRBD1 (6 bases). Per the germline V gene, CDR1 is LNHDA and CDR2 is SQIVND (reference sequence). This CDR3 region has 14 residues. Trimming shortened V by 2 bases and J by 2 bases, and 6 bases separated the two germline ends. CDR3 sequence reads: CASSIQGTNEKLFF. The DNA of the CDR3 is TGTGCCAGTAGTATACAGGGGACTAATGAAAAACTGTTTTTT.

V usage is TRBV10-3 and J usage is TRBJ1-4; 8 bases are a match to TRBD1. The CDR3 is 16 amino acids. J lost 3 bases, V lost 5 bases, and 8 bases had no gene match. Germline V gene sequence: CDR1 ENHRY, CDR2 SYGVKD. In DNA, the CDR3 is TGTGCCATCAGTAGGGGCACGGACAGGGCTAATGAAAAACTGTTTTTT. Its protein product is CAISRGTDRANEKLFF.

This chain connects TRBV5-6 to TRBJ1-2, with TRBD1 matching over 8 bases. The germline gives CDR1 SGHDT, CDR2 YYEEEE. This CDR3 comprises 17 residues. V was pared by 1 base and J by 0 bases, with 8 bases of the junction left unmatched. The CDR3 DNA sequence: TGTGCCAGCAGCTTGCCGGGACAGGAGATAGCTAACTATGGCTACACCTTC. Its protein product is CASSLPGQEIANYGYTF.

This sequence joins TRBV7-9 and TRBJ1-2; the D gene is possibly TRBD1 (5 bases). The V gene's germline CDR1 is SEHNR and CDR2 FQNEAQ (reference sequence). V was clipped by 1 base and J by 6 bases, with 6 bases between them. The CDR3 loop spans 12 amino acids. The CDR3 reads CASSLVDNGYTF. In nucleotides, the CDR3 is TGTGCCAGCAGCTTAGTGGACAATGGCTACACCTTC.

The chain employs TRBV11-2 and TRBJ1-3; unclear D gene. The germline V gene encodes CDR1 SGHAT and CDR2 FQNNGV. Trimming pared 8 bases from V and 1 base from J, leaving 9 bases between. This CDR3 contains 13 residues. CDR3 in DNA: TGTGCCAGCGGTCGGGAGTCTGGAAACACCATATATTTT. Encoded protein: CASGRESGNTIYF.

To note about this clone: A junction end diverges from the germline sequence, so it may reflect a read error. J is TRBJ2-5 and V is TRBV6-5; TRBD1 aligns across 7 bases. CDR3 length equals 14 residues. The germline CDR1 and CDR2 sequences are MNHEY and SVGAGI. CDR3 sequence: CASSRDSLQQTQYF. DNA of the CDR3: TGTGCCAGCAGTCGGGACAGCCTCCAACAGACCCAGTACTTC.

This rearrangement joins TRBV28 to TRBJ1-6, with D possibly being TRBD1 (5 bases). Germline V gene data show CDR1 as MDHEN and CDR2 as SYDVKM. The V gene lost 10 bases and the J gene lost 7 bases, with 20 bases spanning the gap. The CDR3 consists of 15 residues. The CDR3 region is CATIPGGGRNSPLHF. CDR3 nucleotide sequence: TGTGCCACCATCCCTGGGGGGGGACGGAATTCACCCCTCCACTTT.

This chain connects TRBV2 to TRBJ2-3; D might be TRBD2 (5 bases). The CDR3 has 13 residues. Deletions cut 6 bases from V and 3 bases from J, with 10 bases between. In germline, CDR1 is SNHLY, CDR2 FYNNEI. CDR3 protein: CASSLAGTDTQYF. For the CDR3, the DNA is TGTGCCAGCAGCCTAGCTGGGACAGATACGCAGTATTTT.

This clone has just one count. CDR3 DNA: TGTGCCAGCAGTTATTTAACCGGGGGAGTGGCAGATACGCAGTATTTT. It yields the protein CASSYLTGGVADTQYF. The chain employs TRBV6-5 and TRBJ2-3, with D tentatively TRBD2 (6 bases). The CDR3 loop spans 16 amino acids. Trimming pared 3 bases from V and 4 bases from J, leaving 17 bases between. CDR1 is MNHEY and CDR2 is SVGAGI in the germline V gene.

This clone came up a few times. The same CDR3 also results from other DNA sequences found in this sample. The chain links TRBV2 to TRBJ2-7; 8 bases agree with TRBD2. V was clipped by 2 bases and J by 2 bases; unmatched bases: 2. The germline CDR1 and CDR2 sequences are SNHLY and FYNNEI. CDR3 size: 14 residues. CDR3 residues: CASSESGGTYEQYF. Written as DNA, the CDR3 is TGTGCCAGCAGTGAATCGGGAGGGACCTACGAGCAGTACTTC. Filled out from reference TRBV2 and TRBJ2-7, the complete variable domain reads EPEVTQTPSHQVTQMGQEVILRCVPISNHLYFYWYRQILGQKVEFLVSFYNNEISEKSEIFDDQFSVERPDGSNFTLKIRSTKLEDSAMYFCASSESGGTYEQYFGPGTRLTVT.

This rearrangement joins TRBV5-6 to TRBJ2-1; D not certain. The CDR3 spans 16 residues. Germline values: CDR1 SGHDT, CDR2 YYEEEE. V lost 2 bases, J lost 0 bases, and 12 bases lay in between. CDR3 protein: CASSFELLSSYNEQFF. The CDR3 nucleotides read TGTGCCAGCAGCTTTGAGCTCCTGAGCTCCTACAATGAGCAGTTCTTC.

This clone was observed a single time. J is TRBJ1-2 and V is TRBV19, with D hard to call. V was trimmed by 7 bases and J by 1 base, leaving 22 bases between them. Germline-derived CDR1 and CDR2 are LNHDA and SQIVND (reference sequence). The CDR3 loop spans 17 amino acids. Written as DNA, the CDR3 is TGTGCCAGTATCAATTCCCACCTGCGGGCCCTTAACTATGGCTACACCTTC. Residues: CASINSHLRALNYGYTF.

The V call is TRBV6-1, the J call TRBJ1-6, with D perhaps TRBD1 (5 bases). Germline V gene data show CDR1 as MNHNS and CDR2 as SASEGT. Trimming took 0 bases from V and 8 from J, leaving 8 bases between them. CDR3 size: 14 residues. The CDR3, as DNA: TGTGCCAGCAGTGAAGCGACAGTTTATTCACCCCTCCACTTT. As protein: CASSEATVYSPLHF.

The rearrangement links TRBV12-3 or TRBV12-4 to TRBJ2-2, with unresolved D. The length of the CDR3 is 12 residues. Trimming took off 6 bases at V and 8 bases at J, with 10 bases between the two ends. CDR3 nucleotides: TGTGCCAGCAGGGCAGGCCTGGGGGAGCTGTTTTTT. Its protein product is CASRAGLGELFF.

This clone was counted between two and nine times. This sequence joins TRBV6-2 or TRBV6-3 and TRBJ2-7; 7 nucleotides agree with TRBD1. Germline V gene sequence: CDR1 MNHEY, CDR2 SVGEGT. J lost 5 bases, V lost 2 bases, and 9 bases had no gene match. The CDR3 has 15 residues. The CDR3 loop is CASSYATGVTNEQYF. The CDR3 coding sequence is TGTGCCAGCAGTTACGCAACAGGGGTTACGAACGAGCAGTACTTC.

V is TRBV29-1 and J is TRBJ1-6, with 7 nucleotides matching TRBD1. V was pared by 6 bases and J by 0 bases, with 11 bases of the junction left unmatched. The CDR3 extends over 17 amino acids. Germline lookup yields CDR1 SQVTM and CDR2 ANQGSEA. The CDR3 DNA is TGCAGCGTGGGGGACAGAGCAAGGAGCTCCTATAATTCACCCCTCCACTTT. Its translation: CSVGDRARSSYNSPLHF.

The chain couples TRBV28 to TRBJ1-1; D is uncertain. CDR3 length equals 13 residues. CDR1 and CDR2 from the germline V gene are MDHEN and SYDVKM. Trimming left V 3 bases short and J 1 base short, with 6 bases between. The CDR3 loop is CASSFPGNTEAFF. CDR3 in DNA: TGTGCCAGCAGTTTTCCAGGGAACACTGAAGCTTTCTTT.

The chain employs TRBV7-2 and TRBJ1-5, with D maybe TRBD1 (6 bases). The CDR3 length is 15 residues. Germline-derived CDR1 and CDR2 are SGHTA and FQGNSA. V lost 5 bases to trimming and J lost 4 bases, with 15 bases between them. In DNA form, the CDR3 reads TGTGCCAGCAGCCCTCCCGGGACAATAAATCAGCCCCAGCATTTT. It codes for CASSPPGTINQPQHF.

This clone was picked up a small number of times. The chain recombines TRBV19 with TRBJ1-4, with TRBD1 identical over 8 bases. V lost 5 bases to trimming and J lost 15 bases; unmatched junction nucleotides: 11. Germline V gives CDR1 LNHDA, CDR2 SQIVND (reference sequence). The CDR3 covers 13 residues. CDR3 region: CASSGPGTGLMFF. Here the CDR3 DNA reads TGTGCCAGTAGTGGCCCAGGGACAGGTCTAATGTTTTTT. Supplemented by reference TRBV19 and TRBJ1-4, the full variable domain reads DGGITQSPKYLFRKEGQNVTLSCEQNLNHDAMYWYRQDPGQGLRLIYYSQIVNDFQKGDIAEGYSVSREKKESFPLTVTSAQKNPTAFYLCASSGPGTGLMFFGSGTQLSVL.

The sample holds a few counts of this clone. The CDR3 protein is CASSVVRVDTQYF. For the CDR3, the DNA is TGTGCCAGCAGCGTAGTTCGGGTAGATACGCAGTATTTT. The gene calls are TRBV9 and TRBJ2-3; D not certain. Germline V lookup: CDR1 SGDLS, CDR2 YYNGEE. The CDR3 is made up of 13 amino acids. Trimming removed 0 bases at V and 5 bases at J, with 7 bases between.

The chain carries TRBV18 and TRBJ2-5, with 8 bases matching TRBD1. The germline V gene encodes CDR1 KGHSH and CDR2 LQKENI. CDR3 size: 15 residues. V dropped 3 bases and J dropped 1; count of bases not matched to a gene: 4. The CDR3 DNA follows: TGTGCCAGCTCACCCACAGGGGGAGGCCAAGAGACCCAGTACTTC. Encoded protein: CASSPTGGGQETQYF.